This paragraph reports one T cell receptor beta chain. Its cognate antigen has yet to be identified. No base-level quality is on record; no much larger clone is a single base apart. The data were obtained in a study of shared clonotypes between healthy human individuals (dated by TCRdb to about 2020). In the study overall: A couple of women and a few men aged 18 to 49 years were included in the cohort. To increase sequencing depth and limit assay-specific biases, different laboratories used diverse techniques to prepare libraries and sequence TCR repertoires. Blood TCR repertoires of a handful of healthy adults were deeply sequenced to estimate repertoire size and the extent of clonotype sharing between individuals. For each donor, three plates each were used for CD4 naive and CD4 memory, two plates were used for CD8 naive, and one plate was used for CD8 memory. Leukapheresis yielded between about 0.94 and 9.5 billion PBMCs per donor.

Summary of the overall study and its limitations: Pairwise subsampling indicated that sequencing depth was expected to affect the degree of clonotype sharing among donors. Naive subsets generally had larger estimated clonotype richness than memory subsets. Compared with non-shared clonotypes, clonotypes shared by all four sorted-subset donors had higher generation probabilities. Rarefaction of sorted-subset datasets indicated incomplete sequencing despite the large sequencing depth. Only blood was sampled, and tissue TCR repertoires likely differ from those in blood. Across a few donors, roughly 5.4% of naive CD4, 3.5% of naive CD8, under 2.5% of memory CD4, and 0.4% of memory CD8 clonotypes were shared. Because the study included only a small number of donors, the genetic and exposure-history diversity represented was limited.

The CDR3 runs 18 residues from the cysteine to the phenylalanine. Only the CDR3 region is kept as DNA, spanning 54 bases read in frame from base 1. The trim is 3 bases for V and 6 bases for J, with a gap of 25 bases between the germline ends. From a lookup of the germline V gene, CDR1 and CDR2 are MDHEN and SYDVKM. Using the deep immunoSEQ assay, TCR CDR3 regions were amplified from genomic DNA by multiplex PCR. Extracted genomic DNA from each cell subset was spread evenly across all wells of several immunoSEQ 96-well plates, with each plate serving as a replicate. For sorted subsets, about 200 ng genomic DNA, equal to about 30,000 T cell genomes, was loaded into each replicate PCR. Purified libraries were measured with a Qubit 3.0 fluorometer, size-checked on a Bioanalyzer 2100, and measured again with the KAPA Library Quantification kit. A separate single-read 150-cycle Illumina NextSeq 550 flow cell was used to sequence each immunoSEQ 96-well plate. As for the original processing: Because the immunoSEQ output held only junctional sequences and lacked quality scores, the filtering could not match the filtering applied to full-length reads. Sequences were annotated with PyIR, a Python wrapper for IgBLAST v1.9, using IMGT germline references to assign V/J genes and CDR3. Reads were filtered out if the reads had weak V/J assignments (E-value above 1e-6), no CDR3, stop codons, out-of-frame junctions, or ambiguous translated residues. V3J clonotypes were defined as sequences sharing an identical inferred V gene, J gene, and CDR3 amino acid sequence. The percentage overlap between two repertoires was calculated by dividing the number of shared unique clonotypes by the size of the smaller repertoire. Three approaches were used to assess repertoire richness: RTK rarefaction, the Chao1 estimator, and Recon v2.1 estimates of unobserved clonotypes. For all TCRbeta clonotypes obtained by the gDNA method from a handful of donors, generation probabilities were computed with OLGA. The source is immuneACCESS, and TCRdb retained only in-frame sequences with V and J called. Part of the clones is not carried over; for the studies checked, unresolved V genes explain less than half of this, and the remainder is unexplained. V, J and clone size are those of that table, while D and trimming were read from the DNA. Recorded for this sample are approximately 2.1 million clones; just over 90% of them occurred a single time. The top ten clones comprise 0.35% to 0.5% of the sample.

The donors were healthy, HIV-negative adults with no recently reported acute infections or vaccinations. Every donor was a Caucasian adult living in Nashville, Tennessee, USA. Magnetic negative selection was used to enrich CD4+ T cells, after which naive cells were positively selected on CD45RA and the negative fraction became the memory subset. Blood was obtained by leukapheresis, after which PBMCs were separated by Ficoll-Histopaque density gradient centrifugation and cryopreserved in liquid nitrogen vapor phase. Purity and quantity of every magnetically sorted T cell population were checked by analytical flow cytometry. Genomic DNA was isolated from each sorted fraction and quantified by UV absorbance on a Nanodrop 2000c.

The sequencing input was naive CD4+ T cells from PBMCs. According to the study, the label for this sample's cell subset or site signals: CD45RA+ positively selected. This receptor chain uses TRBV28 and TRBJ2-3, and possibly TRBD2, on 5 matching bases. The source is a man aged 18 to 30 in good health. Some clones in this sample may be carry-over from other donors' samples. The CDR3 here reads CASSFPQGRAAPLDTQYF. The bases read TGTGCCAGCAGTTTCCCCCAAGGGAGAGCGGCACCCCTGGATACGCAGTATTTT. Outside the CDR3, residues come from the reference TRBV28 and TRBJ2-3 proteins, so the full variable domain is: DVKVTQSSRYLVKRTGEKVFLECVQDMDHENMFWYRQDPGLGLRLIYFSYDVKMKEKGDIPEGYSVSREKKERFSLILESASTNQTSMYLCASSFPQGRAAPLDTQYFGPGTRLTVL.